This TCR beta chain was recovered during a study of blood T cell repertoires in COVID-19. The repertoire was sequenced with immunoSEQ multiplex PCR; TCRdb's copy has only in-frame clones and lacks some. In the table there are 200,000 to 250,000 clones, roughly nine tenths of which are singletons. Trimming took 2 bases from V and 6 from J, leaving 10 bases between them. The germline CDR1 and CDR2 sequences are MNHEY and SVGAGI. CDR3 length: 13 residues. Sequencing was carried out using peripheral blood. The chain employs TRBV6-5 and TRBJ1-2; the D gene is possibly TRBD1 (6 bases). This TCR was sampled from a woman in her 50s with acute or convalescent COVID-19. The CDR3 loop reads CASSYGGADGYTF. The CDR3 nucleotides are TGTGCCAGCAGTTACGGGGGGGCTGATGGCTACACCTTC.